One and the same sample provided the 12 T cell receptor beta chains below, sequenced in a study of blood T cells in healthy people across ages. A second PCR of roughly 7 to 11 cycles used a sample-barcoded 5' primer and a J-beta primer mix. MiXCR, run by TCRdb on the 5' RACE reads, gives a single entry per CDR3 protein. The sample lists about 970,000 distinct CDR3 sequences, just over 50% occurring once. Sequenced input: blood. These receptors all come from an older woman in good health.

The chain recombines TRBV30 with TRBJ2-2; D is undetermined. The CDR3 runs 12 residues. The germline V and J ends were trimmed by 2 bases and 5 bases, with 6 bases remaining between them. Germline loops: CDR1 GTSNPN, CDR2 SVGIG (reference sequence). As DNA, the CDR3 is TGTGCCTGGAGTATTGGGACCGGGGAGCTGTTTTTT. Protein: CAWSIGTGELFF.

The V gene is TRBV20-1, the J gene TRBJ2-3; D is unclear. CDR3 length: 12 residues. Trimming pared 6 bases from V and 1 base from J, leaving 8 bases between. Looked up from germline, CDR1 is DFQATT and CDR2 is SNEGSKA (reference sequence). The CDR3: CSAPWRTDTQYF. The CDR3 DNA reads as TGCAGTGCCCCCTGGCGCACAGATACGCAGTATTTT.

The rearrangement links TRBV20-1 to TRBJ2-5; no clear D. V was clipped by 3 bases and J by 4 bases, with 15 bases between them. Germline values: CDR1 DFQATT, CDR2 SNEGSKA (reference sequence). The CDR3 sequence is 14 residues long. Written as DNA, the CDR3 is TGCAGTGCTAGTGGGCCCCCCCTAACAGAGACCCAGTACTTC. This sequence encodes CSASGPPLTETQYF.

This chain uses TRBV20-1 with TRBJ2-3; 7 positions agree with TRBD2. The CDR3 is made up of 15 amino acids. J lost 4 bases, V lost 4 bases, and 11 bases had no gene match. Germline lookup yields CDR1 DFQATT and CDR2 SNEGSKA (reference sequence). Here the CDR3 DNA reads TGCAGTGCTACTCCACGGCGACTAGCCGCAGATACGCAGTATTTT. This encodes CSATPRRLAADTQYF.

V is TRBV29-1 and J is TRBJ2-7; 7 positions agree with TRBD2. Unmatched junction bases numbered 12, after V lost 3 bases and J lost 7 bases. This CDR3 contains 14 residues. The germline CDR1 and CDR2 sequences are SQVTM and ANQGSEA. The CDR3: CSVDRGTINNEQYF. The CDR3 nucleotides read TGCAGCGTTGACCGGGGGACTATCAACAATGAGCAGTACTTC.

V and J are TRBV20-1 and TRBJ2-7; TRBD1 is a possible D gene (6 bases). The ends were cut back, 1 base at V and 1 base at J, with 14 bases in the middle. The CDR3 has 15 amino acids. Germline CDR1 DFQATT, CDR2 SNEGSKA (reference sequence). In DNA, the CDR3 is TGCAGTGCTAGAGGGCCATCAGGGGCATCCTACGAGCAGTACTTC. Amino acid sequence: CSARGPSGASYEQYF.

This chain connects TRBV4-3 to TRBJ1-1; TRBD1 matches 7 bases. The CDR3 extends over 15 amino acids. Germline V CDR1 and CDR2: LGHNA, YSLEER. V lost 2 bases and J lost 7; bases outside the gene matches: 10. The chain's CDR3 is CASSQSGTAYREAFF. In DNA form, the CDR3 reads TGCGCCAGCAGCCAATCCGGGACAGCTTATCGTGAAGCTTTCTTT.

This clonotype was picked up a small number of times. In DNA, the CDR3 is TGCGCCAGCAGGAAAGGAGGGCCGGAAGAGACCCAGTACTTC. This gives the protein CASRKGGPEETQYF. V usage is TRBV5-1 and J usage is TRBJ2-5; maybe TRBD2 (6 bases). This CDR3 has 14 residues. Germline lookup yields CDR1 SGHRS and CDR2 YFSETQ. V gave up 5 bases and J gave up 3 bases, with 14 bases separating them. Based on the CDR3 plus reference TRBV5-1 and TRBJ2-5, the full variable domain is KAGVTQTPRYLIKTRGQQVTLSCSPISGHRSVSWYQQTPGQGLQFLFEYFSETQRNKGNFPGRFSGRQFSNSRSEMNVSTLELGDSALYLCASRKGGPEETQYFGPGTRLLVL.

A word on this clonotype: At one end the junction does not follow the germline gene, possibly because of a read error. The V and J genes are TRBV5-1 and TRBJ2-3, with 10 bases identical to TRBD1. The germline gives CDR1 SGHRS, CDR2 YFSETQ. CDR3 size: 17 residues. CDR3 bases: TGCGCCAGCAGCGCGGTTGGGACAGGGGCCCCCACAGGTACGCAGTATTTT. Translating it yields CASSAVGTGAPTGTQYF.

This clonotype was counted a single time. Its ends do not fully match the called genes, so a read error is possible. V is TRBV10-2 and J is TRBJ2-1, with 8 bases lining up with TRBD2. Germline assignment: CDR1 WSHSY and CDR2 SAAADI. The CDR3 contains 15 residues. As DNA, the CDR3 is TGCGCCAGCACCGCTCAGGTAGCGGGAAGGGGTGAGCGGTTCTTC. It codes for CASTAQVAGRGERFF.

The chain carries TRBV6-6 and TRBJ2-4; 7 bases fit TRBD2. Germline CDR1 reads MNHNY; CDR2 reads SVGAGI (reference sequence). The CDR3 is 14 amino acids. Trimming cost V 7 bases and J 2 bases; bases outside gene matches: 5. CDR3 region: CASTGGGPKNIQYF. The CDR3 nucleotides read TGTGCCAGCACTGGGGGGGGACCCAAAAACATTCAGTACTTC.

The CDR3 DNA reads as TGCAGCTCGGGAGGCGGTTACGAGCAGTACTTC. This gives the protein CSSGGGYEQYF. The chain carries TRBV20-1 and TRBJ2-7; 7 bases line up with TRBD2. CDR3 length: 11 residues. The germline gives CDR1 DFQATT, CDR2 SNEGSKA (reference sequence).